The rows below give T cell receptor beta chains drawn from one sample of a study of glioma-infiltrating T cells after dendritic cell vaccination. This table comes from immunoSEQ multiplex PCR, and its TCRdb copy is limited to in-frame clones, with some not included. The repertoire holds 100,000 to 120,000 clones, with about 90% as singletons. The material sequenced was blood, taken after dendritic cell vaccination. These receptors all stem from a human donor with glioblastoma. Each CDR3 is given with its conserved first and last residue. A D gene is named only where the DNA matches it firmly. For some rows the clone size is stated as once, few or many, or as a class when expanded; others skip it.

CDR3 DNA	CDR3 protein	clone size	D gene	V gene	J gene
TGCGCCAGCACTCAATCCGGGACTAGCGGCTACAATGAGCAGTTCTTC	CASTQSGTSGYNEQFF	-	TRBD2	TRBV5-1	TRBJ2-1
TGTGCCAGCAGCTCACCACAGGGCAGGGATGGCTACACCTTC	CASSSPQGRDGYTF	-	-	TRBV5-4	TRBJ1-2
TGTGCCAGCAGCCAAGATTTGGGCAGTATGGTCTACCAAGAGACCCAGTACTTC	CASSQDLGSMVYQETQYF	-	-	TRBV4-2	TRBJ2-5
TGTGCCAGCAGCCCCCTACAGGGTTCCAACGAGCAGTACTTC	CASSPLQGSNEQYF	once	-	TRBV2	TRBJ2-7
TGTGCCAGCAGCTTAACCCGGGACAGGGCCCTAAGGATGAACACTGAAGCTTTCTTT	CASSLTRDRALRMNTEAFF	-	TRBD1	TRBV7-3	TRBJ1-1
TGTGCCAGCCAAGGACAGGGGGTGTCAGATACGCAGTATTTT	CASQGQGVSDTQYF	few	TRBD1	TRBV6-1	TRBJ2-3
TGTGCCAGTAGTATAGGGGCGGGGGGCGGCTATGGCTACACCTTC	CASSIGAGGGYGYTF	-	-	TRBV19	TRBJ1-2
TGCGCCAGCAGTGAGGCAGCGATCGATGAGCAGTTCTTC	CASSEAAIDEQFF	-	-	TRBV10-2	TRBJ2-1
TGTGCCAGCAGCTTAACCCATCAGGGGGGGAACACTGAAGCTTTCTTT	CASSLTHQGGNTEAFF	-	TRBD1	TRBV7-8	TRBJ1-1
TGTGCCAGCAGTGAATCAGGCAGGGGGGTGGACACCATATATTTT	CASSESGRGVDTIYF	-	TRBD1	TRBV2	TRBJ1-3
TGTGCCAGCAGTGATCGGGGGGGGGCCAATGAGCAGTTCTTC	CASSDRGGANEQFF	-	TRBD2	TRBV2	TRBJ2-1
TGTGCCAGCAGCGCAAGCGTATTGGTGAACACTGAAGCTTTCTTT	CASSASVLVNTEAFF	-	-	TRBV7-9	TRBJ1-1
TGCGCCAGCAGCCAAGTTCCCAGCGGGACTCTCGGGAATGAGCAGTTCTTC	CASSQVPSGTLGNEQFF	once	TRBD2	TRBV4-1	TRBJ2-1
TGTGCCAGTGGAACCGGGACTAGCGGGGGGGCTGTATTCGATACGCAGTATTTT	CASGTGTSGGAVFDTQYF	-	TRBD2	TRBV7-8	TRBJ2-3
TGTGCCAGCAGCGTGGACCCCCAGCTAGCGGGAGGGGACTATGAGCAGTTCTTC	CASSVDPQLAGGDYEQFF	-	TRBD2	TRBV9	TRBJ2-1
TGTGCCACCAGCAGAGATACGTGGGCGACAGGGCCAGAGACCCAGTACTTC	CATSRDTWATGPETQYF	-	TRBD1	TRBV15	TRBJ2-5
TGTGCCAGCAGCCTCCGTGCAGGAGGGAACTATGGCTACACCTTC	CASSLRAGGNYGYTF	-	-	TRBV5-7	TRBJ1-2
TGTGCCAGCAGTTATGGGACACCGAGGGCTGGAAACACCATATATTTT	CASSYGTPRAGNTIYF	few	-	TRBV7-9	TRBJ1-3
TGTGCCAGCTCACCACAAGAAGCTAGCGGGGTTACCGGGGAGCTGTTTTTT	CASSPQEASGVTGELFF	-	TRBD2	TRBV18	TRBJ2-2
TGTGCCAGCAGCTTAACGAGGACCTACGAGCAGTACTTC	CASSLTRTYEQYF	-	-	TRBV5-6	TRBJ2-7
TGTGCCAGCAGCCCGGTAGGGGCGGCTAACTATGGCTACACCTTC	CASSPVGAANYGYTF	-	-	TRBV5-6	TRBJ1-2
TGCGCCAGCAGCTTGGCCACGGGGTCGGATGGCTACACCTTC	CASSLATGSDGYTF	-	-	TRBV5-1	TRBJ1-2
TGCAGCGTTGAACCGGGACAGGCCTTAAACACCATATATTTT	CSVEPGQALNTIYF	once	TRBD1	TRBV29-1	TRBJ1-3